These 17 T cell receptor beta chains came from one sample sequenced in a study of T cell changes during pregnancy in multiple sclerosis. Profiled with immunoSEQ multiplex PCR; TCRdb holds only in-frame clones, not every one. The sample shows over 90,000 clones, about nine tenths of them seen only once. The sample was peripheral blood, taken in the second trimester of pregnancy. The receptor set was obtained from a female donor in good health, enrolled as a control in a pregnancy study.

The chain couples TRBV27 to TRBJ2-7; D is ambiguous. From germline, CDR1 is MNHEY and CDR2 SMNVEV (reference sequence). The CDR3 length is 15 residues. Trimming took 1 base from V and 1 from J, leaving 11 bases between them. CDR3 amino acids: CASSLYRRRSYEQYF. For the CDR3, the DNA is TGTGCCAGCAGTTTATATCGCAGGCGATCCTACGAGCAGTACTTC.

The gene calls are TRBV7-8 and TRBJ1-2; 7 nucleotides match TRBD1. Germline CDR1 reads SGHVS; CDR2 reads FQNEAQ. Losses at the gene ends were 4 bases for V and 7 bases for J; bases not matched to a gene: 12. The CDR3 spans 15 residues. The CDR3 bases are TGTGCCAGCAGCTCCGGGGGCAGACAGGGCGGTGGCTACACCTTC. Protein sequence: CASSSGGRQGGGYTF.

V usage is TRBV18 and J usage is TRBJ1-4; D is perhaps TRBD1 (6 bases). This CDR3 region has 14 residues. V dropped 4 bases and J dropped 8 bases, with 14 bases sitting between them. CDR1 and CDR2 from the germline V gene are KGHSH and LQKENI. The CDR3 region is CASSRAHRAEKLFF. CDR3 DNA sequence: TGTGCCAGCTCACGAGCGCACAGGGCGGAAAAACTGTTTTTT.

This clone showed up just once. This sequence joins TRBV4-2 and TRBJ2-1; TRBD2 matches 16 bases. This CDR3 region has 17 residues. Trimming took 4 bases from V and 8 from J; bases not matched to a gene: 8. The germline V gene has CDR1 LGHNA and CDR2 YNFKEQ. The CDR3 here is CASSPDTGTSGGDEQFF. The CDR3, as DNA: TGTGCCAGCAGCCCGGACACCGGGACTAGCGGGGGGGATGAGCAGTTCTTC.

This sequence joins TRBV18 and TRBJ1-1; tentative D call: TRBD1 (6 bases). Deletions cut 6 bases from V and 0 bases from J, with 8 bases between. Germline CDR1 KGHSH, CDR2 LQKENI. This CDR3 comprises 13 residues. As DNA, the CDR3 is TGTGCCAGCTCGGACAGCCTGAACACTGAAGCTTTCTTT. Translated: CASSDSLNTEAFF.

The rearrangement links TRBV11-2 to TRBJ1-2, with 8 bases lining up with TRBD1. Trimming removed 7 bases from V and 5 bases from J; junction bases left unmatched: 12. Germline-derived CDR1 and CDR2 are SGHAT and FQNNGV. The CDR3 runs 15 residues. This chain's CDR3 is CASTPDRGSNYGYTF. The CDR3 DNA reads TGTGCCAGCACCCCTGACAGGGGAAGTAATTATGGCTACACCTTC.

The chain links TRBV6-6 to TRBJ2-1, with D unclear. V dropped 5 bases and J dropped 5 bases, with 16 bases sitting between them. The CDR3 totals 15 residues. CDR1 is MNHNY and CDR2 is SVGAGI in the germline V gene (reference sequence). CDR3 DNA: TGTGCCAGCAGTCATACTCGTAATCCTAACAATGAGCAGTTCTTC. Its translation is CASSHTRNPNNEQFF.

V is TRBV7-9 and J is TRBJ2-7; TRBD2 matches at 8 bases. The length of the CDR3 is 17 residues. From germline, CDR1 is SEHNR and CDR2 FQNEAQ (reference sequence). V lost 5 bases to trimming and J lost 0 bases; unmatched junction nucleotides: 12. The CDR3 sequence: CASSPLPGGKSSYEQYF. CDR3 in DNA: TGTGCCAGCAGCCCCCTCCCGGGGGGGAAGAGCTCCTACGAGCAGTACTTC.

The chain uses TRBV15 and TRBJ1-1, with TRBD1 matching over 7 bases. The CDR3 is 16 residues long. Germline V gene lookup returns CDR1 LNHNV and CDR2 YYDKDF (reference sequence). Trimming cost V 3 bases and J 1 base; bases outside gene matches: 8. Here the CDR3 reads CATSRPDRVRNTEAFF. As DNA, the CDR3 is TGTGCCACCAGCAGGCCCGACAGGGTAAGGAACACTGAAGCTTTCTTT.

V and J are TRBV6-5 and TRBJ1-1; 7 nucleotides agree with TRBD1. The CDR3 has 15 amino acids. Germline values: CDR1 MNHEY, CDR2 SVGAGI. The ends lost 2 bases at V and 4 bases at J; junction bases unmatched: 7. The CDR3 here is CASSYPRQGITEAFF. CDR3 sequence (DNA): TGTGCCAGCAGTTACCCTCGACAGGGAATCACTGAAGCTTTCTTT.

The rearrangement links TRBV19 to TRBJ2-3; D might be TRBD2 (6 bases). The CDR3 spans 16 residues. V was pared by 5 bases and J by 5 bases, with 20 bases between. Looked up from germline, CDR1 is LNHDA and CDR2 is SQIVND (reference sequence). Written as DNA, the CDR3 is TGTGCCAGTAGTCCGTCGCCCGGGGGTGAAAAAGATACGCAGTATTTT. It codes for CASSPSPGGEKDTQYF.

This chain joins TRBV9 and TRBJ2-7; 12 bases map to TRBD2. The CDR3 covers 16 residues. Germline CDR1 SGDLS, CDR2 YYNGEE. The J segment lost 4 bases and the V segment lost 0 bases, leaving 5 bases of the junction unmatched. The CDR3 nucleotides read TGTGCCAGCAGCGTAGGGCCTAGCGGGAGGGGGTACGAGCAGTACTTC. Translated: CASSVGPSGRGYEQYF.

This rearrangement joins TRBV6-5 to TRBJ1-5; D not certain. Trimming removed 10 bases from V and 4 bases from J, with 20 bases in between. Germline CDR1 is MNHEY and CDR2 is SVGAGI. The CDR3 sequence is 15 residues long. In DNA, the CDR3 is TGTGCCACCGCGCGGGCCGCAAGAGGTAATCAGCCCCAGCATTTT. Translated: CATARAARGNQPQHF.

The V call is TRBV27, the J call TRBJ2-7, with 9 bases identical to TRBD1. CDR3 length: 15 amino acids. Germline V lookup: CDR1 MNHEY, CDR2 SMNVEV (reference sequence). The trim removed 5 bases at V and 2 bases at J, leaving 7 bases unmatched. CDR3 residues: CASSITGTGPYEQYF. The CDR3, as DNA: TGTGCCAGCAGTATCACCGGGACAGGGCCCTACGAGCAGTACTTC.

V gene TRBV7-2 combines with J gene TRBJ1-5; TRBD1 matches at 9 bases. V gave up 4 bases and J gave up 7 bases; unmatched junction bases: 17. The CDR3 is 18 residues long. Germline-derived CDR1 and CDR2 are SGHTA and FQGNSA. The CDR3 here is CASSSPRGQGTRGQPQHF. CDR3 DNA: TGTGCCAGCAGCTCCCCCCGCGGACAGGGGACAAGGGGACAGCCCCAGCATTTT. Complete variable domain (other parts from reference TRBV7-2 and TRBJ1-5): GAGVSQSPSNKVTEKGKDVELRCDPISGHTALYWYRQSLGQGLEFLIYFQGNSAPDKSGLPSDRFSAERTGGSVSTLTIQRTQQEDSAVYLCASSSPRGQGTRGQPQHFGDGTRLSIL.

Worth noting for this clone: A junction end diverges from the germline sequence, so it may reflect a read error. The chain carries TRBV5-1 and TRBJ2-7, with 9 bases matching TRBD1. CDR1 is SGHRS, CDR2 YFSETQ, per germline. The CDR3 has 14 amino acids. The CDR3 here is CASSSGDRVTVQYF. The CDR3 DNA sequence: TGCGCCAGTAGCTCGGGGGACAGGGTGACTGTGCAGTACTTC.

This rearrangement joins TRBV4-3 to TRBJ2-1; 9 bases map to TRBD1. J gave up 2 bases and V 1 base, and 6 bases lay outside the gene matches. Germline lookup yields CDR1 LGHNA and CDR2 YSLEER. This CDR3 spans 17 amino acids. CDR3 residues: CASSQAGTGTPYNEQFF. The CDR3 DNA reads TGCGCCAGCAGCCAAGCCGGGACAGGGACCCCCTACAATGAGCAGTTCTTC.